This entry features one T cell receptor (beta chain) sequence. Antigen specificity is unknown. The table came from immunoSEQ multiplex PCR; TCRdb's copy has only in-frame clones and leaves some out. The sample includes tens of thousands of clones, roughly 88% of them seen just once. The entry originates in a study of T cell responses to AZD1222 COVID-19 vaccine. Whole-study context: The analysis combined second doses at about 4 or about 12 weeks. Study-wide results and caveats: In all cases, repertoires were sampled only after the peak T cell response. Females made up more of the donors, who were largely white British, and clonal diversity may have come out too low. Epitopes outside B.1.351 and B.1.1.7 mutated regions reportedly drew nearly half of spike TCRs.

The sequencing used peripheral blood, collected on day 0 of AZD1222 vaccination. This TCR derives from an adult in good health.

CDR3 bases: TGTGCCAGTAGTATTCGACTAGCGGGGGGGGAGACCCAGTACTTC. Translation gives CASSIRLAGGETQYF. This sequence joins TRBV19 and TRBJ2-5; 14 bases agree with TRBD2. The CDR3 loop spans 15 amino acids. Germline assignment: CDR1 LNHDA and CDR2 SQIVND (reference sequence). J gave up 5 bases and V 3 bases, and 2 bases lay outside the gene matches.